The 18 T cell receptor beta chains below were found in one sample sequenced in a study of T cells in tumors after PD-1 blockade (dated by TCRdb to the late 2010s). Library preparation was by the immunoSEQ multiplex PCR assay. TCRdb obtained this table from immuneACCESS and retained in-frame rearrangements with V and J assigned. These tables miss some clones; where compared with another copy, unresolved V genes account for less than half of the shortfall, and the remainder is unexplained. Counted in this sample were around 50,000 clones; 65% to 85% of them appeared once. The top ten clones comprise 8.7% of the sample. The specimen was PBMCs, collected before anti-PD-1 therapy. The receptors shown here come from a human donor with advanced basal cell or squamous cell carcinoma (not recorded which).

J is TRBJ2-1 and V is TRBV6-5; the match to TRBD1 covers 9 bases. This CDR3 is 15 amino acids long. V lost 5 bases and J lost 2; bases outside the gene matches: 4. Per germline, CDR1 MNHEY and CDR2 SVGAGI. The CDR3, as DNA: TGTGCCAGCAGTACCCGGGACAGGGCCTACAATGAGCAGTTCTTC. Its protein product is CASSTRDRAYNEQFF.

The chain joins TRBV13 to TRBJ1-1, with D unresolved. Germline V CDR1 and CDR2: PRHDT, FYEKMQ (reference sequence). Trimming removed 0 bases at V and 3 bases at J, with 8 bases between. This CDR3 region has 14 residues. In nucleotides, the CDR3 is TGTGCCAGCAGCTTAGGCCTATCGGACACTGAAGCTTTCTTT. Protein sequence: CASSLGLSDTEAFF.

In its sample, this clone was seen a few times. The chain employs TRBV19 and TRBJ1-5, with D possibly TRBD1 on 6 matching bases. Germline V CDR1 and CDR2: LNHDA, SQIVND (reference sequence). Trimming removed 1 base at V and 6 bases at J, with 13 bases between. The CDR3 is 15 amino acids. The CDR3 bases are TGTGCCAGTAGTATAGGAGGACAGTACTCTCAGCCCCAGCATTTT. Translated: CASSIGGQYSQPQHF. Looking up the rest from reference TRBV19 and TRBJ1-5 gives the full variable domain: DGGITQSPKYLFRKEGQNVTLSCEQNLNHDAMYWYRQDPGQGLRLIYYSQIVNDFQKGDIAEGYSVSREKKESFPLTVTSAQKNPTAFYLCASSIGGQYSQPQHFGDGTRLSIL.

V usage is TRBV4-2 and J usage is TRBJ1-6; D gene uncertain. Germline CDR1 LGHNA, CDR2 YNFKEQ. The CDR3 consists of 14 residues. The V and J ends lost 1 base and 13 bases respectively, with 14 bases between them. The DNA for the CDR3 is TGTGCCAGCAGCCAAGTGGTAAATTTTCCGCCCCTCCACTTT. It encodes CASSQVVNFPPLHF.

Worth noting for this clone: Other DNA variants within this sample encode the same CDR3. The V and J genes are TRBV2 and TRBJ2-3; TRBD1 matches 8 bases. The CDR3 has 15 residues. Trimming at V came to 5 bases and at J to 0 bases, leaving 4 bases not matched to a gene. Germline lookup yields CDR1 SNHLY and CDR2 FYNNEI. CDR3 sequence: CASSPGTGSTDTQYF. The CDR3 DNA is TGTGCCAGCAGTCCCGGGACAGGAAGCACAGATACGCAGTATTTT.

The chain has TRBV21-1 and TRBJ1-4. TRBV21-1 counts as a pseudogene. This CDR3 comprises 9 residues. CDR3 nucleotides: TGTGCCAGCAGCAAAGTAAGCTGTTTT. Translating it yields CASSKVSCF.

The chain employs TRBV28 and TRBJ2-7; TRBD1 matches 9 bases. Germline V gene data show CDR1 as MDHEN and CDR2 as SYDVKM. Germline trimming cut 6 bases from V and 10 bases from J; bases unmatched to any gene: 7. This CDR3 is built from 12 residues. The CDR3 reads CASRGQGFEQYF. CDR3 DNA sequence: TGTGCCAGCAGGGGACAGGGATTCGAACAGTACTTC.

The genes are TRBV29-1 and TRBJ2-3; 11 bases fit TRBD2. CDR1 is SQVTM, CDR2 ANQGSEA, per germline. The CDR3 contains 16 residues. V gave up 2 bases and J gave up 2 bases; unmatched junction bases: 6. The CDR3 reads CSVEQVAGGFTDTQYF. The CDR3 nucleotides are TGCAGCGTTGAACAGGTAGCGGGAGGGTTCACAGATACGCAGTATTTT.

V usage is TRBV3-1 (or the pseudogene TRBV3-2) and J usage is TRBJ2-7, with a possible D match to TRBD1 (5 bases). CDR1 and CDR2 from the germline V gene are LGHDT and YNNKEL (reference sequence). There are 12 residues in the CDR3. Trimming shortened V by 2 bases and J by 4 bases, and 6 bases separated the two germline ends. CDR3 residues: CASSQYRYEQYF. The CDR3 DNA is TGTGCCAGCAGCCAATACAGGTACGAGCAGTACTTC.

This clone was picked up one time. The rearrangement joins TRBV5-1 to TRBJ2-3; TRBD2 is a possible D gene (6 bases). The V gene lost 2 bases and the J gene lost 0 bases, with 13 bases spanning the gap. CDR3 size: 16 residues. Per germline, CDR1 SGHRS and CDR2 YFSETQ. CDR3 loop: CASSFTPSGSTDTQYF. CDR3 nucleotide sequence: TGCGCCAGCAGCTTTACTCCCAGCGGGAGCACAGATACGCAGTATTTT.

The CDR3 sequence: CASSFRGRYSNEQFF. DNA for the CDR3: TGTGCCAGCAGCTTTAGGGGTAGATATTCCAATGAGCAGTTCTTC. V is TRBV7-2 and J is TRBJ2-1, with D possibly TRBD1 on 5 matching bases. The CDR3 contains 15 residues. Germline assignment: CDR1 SGHTA and CDR2 FQGNSA. Trimming took off 3 bases at V and 6 bases at J, with 15 bases between the two ends.

This rearrangement joins TRBV5-6 to TRBJ1-2; D gene ambiguous. Looked up from germline, CDR1 is SGHDT and CDR2 is YYEEEE. Trimming took off 2 bases at V and 6 bases at J, with 14 bases between the two ends. This CDR3 has 14 amino acids. CDR3: CASSLWGSSDGYTF. CDR3 nucleotides: TGTGCCAGCAGCTTATGGGGTTCGAGCGATGGCTACACCTTC.

This chain uses TRBV1 with TRBJ2-2; no check of the table's D call, TRBD2, against the DNA was made. TRBV1 is termed a pseudogene. This CDR3 spans 20 amino acids. For the CDR3, the DNA is TGCACCAGCAGCCAAGTCTATCCAGCGGGAGGTAGGTTGGGGACCGGGGAGCTGTTTTTT. Its protein product is CTSSQVYPAGGRLGTGELFF.

The chain uses TRBV14 and TRBJ1-6; D remains ambiguous. V was clipped by 3 bases and J by 7 bases, with 7 bases between them. CDR1 is SGHDN, CDR2 FVKESK, per germline. There are 13 residues in the CDR3. The CDR3: CASSQLWNSPLHF. In nucleotides, the CDR3 is TGTGCCAGCAGCCAGCTTTGGAATTCACCCCTCCACTTT.

This clone was picked up a small number of times. The rearrangement links TRBV28 to TRBJ1-1; D gene unclear. Germline V gene sequence: CDR1 MDHEN, CDR2 SYDVKM. This CDR3 contains 11 residues. Trimming cost V 4 bases and J 4 bases, with 4 bases left between them. The CDR3 region has the DNA TGTGCCAGCAGTTCGCCCACTGAAGCTTTCTTT. Protein product: CASSSPTEAFF.

V usage is TRBV14 and J usage is TRBJ1-1; maybe TRBD1 (6 bases). Trimming cost V 4 bases and J 1 base, with 10 bases left between them. CDR3 length equals 14 residues. Per germline, CDR1 SGHDN and CDR2 FVKESK. DNA of the CDR3: TGTGCCAGCAGCCCGGGGGGGGCGAACACTGAAGCTTTCTTT. Its protein product is CASSPGGANTEAFF.

The chain has TRBV5-1 and TRBJ1-2; 9 bases map to TRBD1. V lost 4 bases and J lost 3; bases outside the gene matches: 10. Germline-derived CDR1 and CDR2 are SGHRS and YFSETQ. This CDR3 comprises 16 residues. This chain's CDR3 is CASSTGTGMVDYGYTF. In DNA, the CDR3 is TGCGCCAGCAGCACCGGGACAGGGATGGTGGACTATGGCTACACCTTC.

This clone was detected once. The chain carries TRBV28 and TRBJ1-5; unclear D gene. Germline CDR1 reads MDHEN; CDR2 reads SYDVKM. V was trimmed by 7 bases and J by 9 bases, leaving 19 bases between them. This CDR3 is built from 14 residues. The DNA of the CDR3 is TGTGCCAGCACTACCCAGGCCGCACCGGGGCCCCAGCATTTT. Its protein product is CASTTQAAPGPQHF. The complete variable domain, with remaining parts taken from reference TRBV28 and TRBJ1-5, reads DVKVTQSSRYLVKRTGEKVFLECVQDMDHENMFWYRQDPGLGLRLIYFSYDVKMKEKGDIPEGYSVSREKKERFSLILESASTNQTSMYLCASTTQAAPGPQHFGDGTRLSIL.